The 15 T cell receptor beta chains below all came from one sample that was sequenced in a study of blood T cell repertoires in COVID-19. Sequencing used immunoSEQ multiplex PCR; TCRdb keeps in-frame clones, though not all of them. The repertoire consists of 300,000 to 400,000 clones, with approximately 89% occurring once and the leading ten covering 3% to 4%. Input material: peripheral blood. These receptors all come from a young woman who had recovered from COVID-19.

This rearrangement joins TRBV19 to TRBJ2-1, with D tentatively TRBD2 (6 bases). The CDR3 consists of 17 residues. CDR1 and CDR2 from the germline V gene are LNHDA and SQIVND (reference sequence). V lost 1 base and J 9 bases, leaving 22 bases between the germline ends. The CDR3 sequence: CASSIGFGGRTGSEQFF. The CDR3 bases are TGTGCCAGTAGTATAGGGTTTGGTGGGAGGACCGGTAGTGAGCAGTTCTTC.

The CDR3 DNA follows: TGTGCCAGCAGTCTGAACACCGGGGAGCTGTTTTTT. It is translated as CASSLNTGELFF. This chain joins TRBV12-3 or TRBV12-4 and TRBJ2-2; no clear D. This CDR3 has 12 residues. Trimming cost V 5 bases and J 1 base, with 2 bases left between them.

The J gene is TRBJ2-2, the V gene TRBV7-2; D unclear. CDR3 length: 13 amino acids. Trimming shortened V by 6 bases and J by 6 bases, and 11 bases separated the two germline ends. Germline loops: CDR1 SGHTA, CDR2 FQGNSA. For the CDR3, the DNA is TGTGCCAGCAGGGAGACTCGACCCGGGGAGCTGTTTTTT. Encoded protein: CASRETRPGELFF.

A single count supports this clone. The chain joins TRBV9 to TRBJ2-3; 8 bases are a match to TRBD2. J lost 6 bases, V lost 3 bases, and 9 bases had no gene match. The CDR3 has 15 amino acids. The germline V gene has CDR1 SGDLS and CDR2 YYNGEE. The CDR3 loop reads CASSAGGRGEDTQYF. The CDR3 coding sequence is TGTGCCAGCAGCGCGGGGGGGCGGGGGGAGGATACGCAGTATTTT.

The V and J genes are TRBV7-9 and TRBJ2-1, with D unresolved. Per the germline V gene, CDR1 is SEHNR and CDR2 is FQNEAQ (reference sequence). The CDR3 is 14 residues long. The V gene lost 2 bases and the J gene lost 6 bases, with 11 bases spanning the gap. CDR3 sequence: CASSLMASTNEQFF. The CDR3 coding sequence is TGTGCCAGCAGCTTAATGGCTAGTACCAATGAGCAGTTCTTC.

The chain combines TRBV7-9 with TRBJ1-3; perhaps TRBD1 as D (5 bases). The germline gives CDR1 SEHNR, CDR2 FQNEAQ (reference sequence). The ends were cut back, 1 base at V and 6 bases at J, with 10 bases in the middle. The length of the CDR3 is 14 residues. CDR3 protein: CASSLVGRENTIYF. As DNA, the CDR3 is TGTGCCAGCAGCTTAGTAGGCAGGGAAAACACCATATATTTT.

The chain's CDR3 is CASSIRSGSYTGELFF. Written as DNA, the CDR3 is TGTGCCAGTAGTATTCGTAGCGGGAGTTACACCGGGGAGCTGTTTTTT. The V gene is TRBV19, the J gene TRBJ2-2; 9 bases agree with TRBD2. From germline, CDR1 is LNHDA and CDR2 SQIVND (reference sequence). V lost 3 bases, J lost 3 bases, and 5 bases stayed unmatched. The CDR3 is made up of 16 amino acids.

The chain combines TRBV27 with TRBJ1-1; 9 bases are shared with TRBD1. CDR1 and CDR2 from the germline V gene are MNHEY and SMNVEV (reference sequence). Trimming at V came to 1 base and at J to 1 base, leaving 7 bases not matched to a gene. This CDR3 contains 17 residues. Here the CDR3 reads CASSLLTGGGRNTEAFF. CDR3 nucleotide sequence: TGTGCCAGCAGTTTATTGACAGGGGGAGGACGGAACACTGAAGCTTTCTTT.

The rearrangement uses TRBV4-3 and TRBJ1-2; TRBD1 agrees at 7 bases. In germline, CDR1 is LGHNA, CDR2 YSLEER. The CDR3 has 15 amino acids. J gave up 6 bases and V 2 bases, and 9 bases lay outside the gene matches. The CDR3, as DNA: TGCGCCAGCAGCCAACAGAACAGGGGTGTGGATGGCTACACCTTC. This encodes CASSQQNRGVDGYTF.

The V gene is TRBV5-1, the J gene TRBJ2-1, with 9 positions matching TRBD1. Germline lookup yields CDR1 SGHRS and CDR2 YFSETQ. The CDR3 totals 15 residues. The trim removed 4 bases at V and 8 bases at J, leaving 10 bases unmatched. CDR3 amino acids: CASSVTGGPGDEQFF. For the CDR3, the DNA is TGCGCCAGCAGCGTCACAGGGGGCCCTGGGGATGAGCAGTTCTTC.

This chain connects TRBV2 to TRBJ1-5; 8 bases map to TRBD1. The germline gives CDR1 SNHLY, CDR2 FYNNEI. This CDR3 is built from 17 residues. The trim removed 6 bases at V and 1 base at J, leaving 11 bases unmatched. The CDR3 DNA follows: TGTGCCAGCAGCATAGCGGAACGGACAGGGAGCAATCAGCCCCAGCATTTT. Translating it yields CASSIAERTGSNQPQHF.

The DNA for the CDR3 is TGTGCCAGCAGTGGAGGGTACAATGAGCAGTTCTTC. The encoded protein is CASSGGYNEQFF. V is TRBV25-1 and J is TRBJ2-1, with TRBD2 as a possible D gene (5 bases). Germline-derived CDR1 and CDR2 are MGHDK and SYGVNS. Trimming cost V 4 bases and J 4 bases, with 5 bases left between them. The CDR3 totals 12 residues.

The gene calls are TRBV7-8 and TRBJ2-5; 8 nucleotides agree with TRBD2. The CDR3 has 14 residues. Germline V gene data show CDR1 as SGHVS and CDR2 as FQNEAQ. V shed 5 bases and J 13 bases; nucleotides not matched to a gene: 15. The CDR3 DNA sequence: TGTGCCAGCAGCCGACGGGAACTAGCGGCGTTGTGGTACTTC. This encodes CASSRRELAALWYF.

J is TRBJ2-3 and V is TRBV12-5; TRBD1 is a possible D gene (5 bases). Germline V gene lookup returns CDR1 LGHNT and CDR2 FRNRAP. Trimming cost V 4 bases and J 2 bases, with 19 bases left between them. The CDR3 has 17 residues. CDR3 nucleotide sequence: TGTGCTAGTGGTTGGATAGTTCAGGGCCACCTCACAGATACGCAGTATTTT. This codes for CASGWIVQGHLTDTQYF.

The chain combines TRBV25-1 with TRBJ2-1; the D gene is possibly TRBD2 (5 bases). The V end lost 7 bases, the J end lost 5 bases, and 12 bases lay between the germline ends. The CDR3 is made up of 13 amino acids. Germline V gene data show CDR1 as MGHDK and CDR2 as SYGVNS. The CDR3 coding sequence is TGTGCCAGCACCGACTACGGAGACAATGAGCAGTTCTTC. Translated: CASTDYGDNEQFF.